The 23 T cell receptor beta chains below were found in one sample sequenced in a study of shared clonotypes between healthy human individuals. This table comes from immunoSEQ multiplex PCR, and its TCRdb copy is limited to in-frame clones, with some not included. The sample contains some 1.1 million clones, roughly 80% of which appear only once. Sequencing was carried out using memory CD4+ T cells from PBMCs. Subset noted: CD45RA-negative fraction. Receptors originate from a man aged 18 to 30 in good health. Some clones in this sample may be carry-over from other donors' samples.

This chain connects TRBV14 to TRBJ2-7; D is undetermined. This CDR3 is 14 amino acids long. CDR1 is SGHDN, CDR2 FVKESK, per germline. V was trimmed by 0 bases and J by 3 bases, leaving 9 bases between them. This CDR3 reads CASSQELWYYEQYF. For the CDR3, the DNA is TGTGCCAGCAGCCAAGAGCTTTGGTACTACGAGCAGTACTTC.

The gene calls are TRBV29-1 and TRBJ2-1; 11 positions match TRBD2. Germline CDR1 and CDR2: SQVTM and ANQGSEA. CDR3 size: 16 residues. The ends lost 8 bases at V and 3 bases at J; junction bases unmatched: 12. The CDR3 sequence is CSYLQLTSGNYNEQFF. CDR3 coding DNA: TGCAGCTACCTACAATTGACTAGCGGGAACTACAATGAGCAGTTCTTC.

The table lists this clone with a few counts. The chain uses TRBV11-2 and TRBJ2-1; D might be TRBD1 (6 bases). The CDR3 has 14 amino acids. The V gene lost 0 bases and the J gene lost 10 bases, with 13 bases spanning the gap. CDR1 and CDR2 (germline): SGHAT, FQNNGV. The CDR3 reads CASSLDRGSVEQFF. The DNA of the CDR3 is TGTGCCAGCAGCTTAGATAGGGGGAGCGTAGAGCAGTTCTTC.

This clone was detected a few times. The chain has TRBV7-6 and TRBJ1-1; a weak D match, TRBD1 (5 bases). This CDR3 is built from 16 residues. V was shortened by 6 bases and J by 4 bases, with 21 bases between the two germline ends. Germline V gives CDR1 SGHVS, CDR2 FNYEAQ. The CDR3 nucleotides are TGTGCCAGCAGACCCATCTCTGGGGGTTTGACCACTGAAGCTTTCTTT. Its protein is CASRPISGGLTTEAFF.

With regard to this clone: A much larger clone lies a single base off, so this may be a read error. This sample also contains other DNA sequences that code for the same CDR3. The chain employs TRBV7-9 and TRBJ1-1, with D perhaps TRBD1 (5 bases). The germline V and J ends were trimmed by 0 bases and 1 base, with 6 bases remaining between them. The CDR3 sequence is 14 residues long. The germline gives CDR1 SEHNR, CDR2 FQNEAQ (reference sequence). The CDR3 sequence: CASSLAGTNTEAFF. The CDR3 DNA sequence: TGTGCCAGCAGCTTAGCAGGGACGAACACTGAAGCTTTCTTT.

The genes are TRBV7-2 and TRBJ2-6, with D perhaps TRBD2 (5 bases). The CDR3 is 17 amino acids. The V gene lost 1 base and the J gene lost 0 bases, with 10 bases spanning the gap. Per germline, CDR1 SGHTA and CDR2 FQGNSA. The CDR3 loop reads CASSLGGGYSGANVLTF. The CDR3 DNA is TGTGCCAGCAGCTTAGGTGGAGGCTACTCTGGGGCCAACGTCCTGACTTTC.

V is TRBV30 and J is TRBJ1-5, with TRBD1 matching over 8 bases. The CDR3 loop spans 12 amino acids. Germline CDR1 is GTSNPN and CDR2 is SVGIG (reference sequence). Losses at the gene ends were 5 bases for V and 4 bases for J; bases not matched to a gene: 1. CDR3 protein: CAWGTGNQPQHF. CDR3 nucleotide sequence: TGTGCCTGGGGGACAGGTAATCAGCCCCAGCATTTT. The whole variable domain, remainder taken from reference TRBV30 and TRBJ1-5, is SQTIHQWPATLVQPVGSPLSLECTVEGTSNPNLYWYRQAAGRGLQLLFYSVGIGQISSEVPQNLSASRPQDRQFILSSKKLLLSDSGFYLCAWGTGNQPQHFGDGTRLSIL.

The chain recombines TRBV18 with TRBJ2-7; tentatively, D is TRBD1 (6 bases). This CDR3 region has 14 residues. CDR1 is KGHSH, CDR2 LQKENI, per germline. Deletions cut 1 base from V and 7 bases from J, with 14 bases between. This CDR3 is CASSPLTGLREQYF. DNA of the CDR3: TGTGCCAGCTCACCACTAACAGGGCTGAGGGAGCAGTACTTC.

Comment on this clone: The same CDR3 also results from other DNA sequences found in this sample. The CDR3 region has the DNA TGCGCCAGCAGCTTAGGGGGACTAGGCTACGAGCAGTACTTC. It codes for CASSLGGLGYEQYF. This sequence joins TRBV5-1 and TRBJ2-7; 8 bases are shared with TRBD2. J lost 3 bases, V lost 2 bases, and 4 bases had no gene match. The V gene's germline CDR1 is SGHRS and CDR2 YFSETQ. This CDR3 spans 14 amino acids.

This clone was recorded once. The chain couples TRBV6-1 to TRBJ2-3; no reliable D call. Germline CDR1 and CDR2: MNHNS and SASEGT. Deletions cut 0 bases from V and 5 bases from J, with 6 bases between. There are 13 residues in the CDR3. The CDR3 loop is CASSEASKDTQYF. The DNA of the CDR3 is TGTGCCAGCAGTGAAGCGTCCAAAGATACGCAGTATTTT.

The chain joins TRBV7-2 to TRBJ1-1; D unresolved. The CDR3 extends over 13 amino acids. The ends were cut back, 4 bases at V and 0 bases at J, with 6 bases in the middle. CDR1 and CDR2 (germline): SGHTA, FQGNSA. The CDR3 is CASSSNMNTEAFF. CDR3 nucleotides: TGTGCCAGCAGCTCTAACATGAACACTGAAGCTTTCTTT.

The chain recombines TRBV7-8 with TRBJ2-1; D is undetermined. The V end was cut by 3 bases, the J end by 9 bases, with 9 bases between. CDR3 length: 12 amino acids. CDR1 is SGHVS and CDR2 is FQNEAQ in the germline V gene. The CDR3 reads CASSFTAREQFF. In nucleotides, the CDR3 is TGTGCCAGCAGCTTCACGGCGCGTGAGCAGTTCTTC.

Concerning this clone itself: Distinct nucleotide sequences in the sample also encode this CDR3. The chain recombines TRBV20-1 with TRBJ1-1, with D unresolved. Germline V gene sequence: CDR1 DFQATT, CDR2 SNEGSKA (reference sequence). CDR3 length: 11 residues. Trimming left V 1 base short and J 8 bases short, with 8 bases between. The CDR3 coding sequence is TGCAGTGCTAGAGGAGGTGGAGAAGCTTTCTTT. Amino acids: CSARGGGEAFF.

The chain employs TRBV2 and TRBJ1-1, with 10 bases aligning to TRBD1. With V trimmed by 5 bases and J by 4 bases, 7 bases remained unmatched. The germline V gene has CDR1 SNHLY and CDR2 FYNNEI. This CDR3 is 15 amino acids long. DNA for the CDR3: TGTGCCAGCAGTACCCGGACAGGGGGGACCACTGAAGCTTTCTTT. It encodes CASSTRTGGTTEAFF.

The chain recombines TRBV28 with TRBJ2-7; 12 nucleotides match TRBD2. Germline CDR1 MDHEN, CDR2 SYDVKM. The CDR3 runs to 17 residues. V dropped 1 base and J dropped 1; count of bases not matched to a gene: 5. CDR3 DNA sequence: TGTGCCAGCAGTTTATCTAGCGGGAGGGCTACATCCTACGAGCAGTACTTC. This translates into CASSLSSGRATSYEQYF.

The chain links TRBV7-7 to TRBJ2-2; TRBD2 matches at 14 bases. Losses at the gene ends were 5 bases for V and 4 bases for J; bases not matched to a gene: 9. Germline-derived CDR1 and CDR2 are SSHAT and FNYEAQ (reference sequence). This CDR3 contains 18 residues. The CDR3 here is CASSRGLAGGSSTGELFF. CDR3 nucleotide sequence: TGTGCCAGCAGCCGCGGACTAGCGGGAGGTAGTAGCACCGGGGAGCTGTTTTTT.

This rearrangement joins TRBV5-1 to TRBJ2-1, with D possibly TRBD1 on 6 matching bases. V was clipped by 4 bases and J by 5 bases, with 10 bases between them. CDR3 length: 13 residues. Germline-derived CDR1 and CDR2 are SGHRS and YFSETQ. Here the CDR3 DNA reads TGCGCCAGCAGCGTGGGACAAAACAATGAGCAGTTCTTC. Amino acids: CASSVGQNNEQFF. Supplemented by reference TRBV5-1 and TRBJ2-1, the full variable domain reads KAGVTQTPRYLIKTRGQQVTLSCSPISGHRSVSWYQQTPGQGLQFLFEYFSETQRNKGNFPGRFSGRQFSNSRSEMNVSTLELGDSALYLCASSVGQNNEQFFGPGTRLTVL.

The V gene is TRBV5-1, the J gene TRBJ2-5, with TRBD2 matching over 8 bases. Germline CDR1 and CDR2: SGHRS and YFSETQ. Trimming at V came to 4 bases and at J to 9 bases, leaving 17 bases not matched to a gene. The CDR3 consists of 16 residues. The CDR3 sequence: CASSGEASGPLSAQYF. In DNA form, the CDR3 reads TGCGCCAGCAGCGGGGAGGCTAGCGGGCCCTTGTCGGCCCAGTACTTC.

Note on this clone: The sample holds other DNA sequences that translate to the same CDR3. V usage is TRBV9 and J usage is TRBJ2-1, with 7 bases aligning to TRBD2. Germline V gene data show CDR1 as SGDLS and CDR2 as YYNGEE. The V gene end was trimmed by 0 bases and the J gene end by 4 bases; junction bases not matched to a gene: 4. The CDR3 covers 15 residues. CDR3 in DNA: TGTGCCAGCAGCGTAGACCTAGCGGAGTACAATGAGCAGTTCTTC. This encodes CASSVDLAEYNEQFF.

The genes are TRBV7-6 and TRBJ1-5; 8 bases agree with TRBD1. This CDR3 spans 15 amino acids. CDR1 and CDR2 (germline): SGHVS, FNYEAQ. V was pared by 1 base and J by 6 bases, with 5 bases of the junction left unmatched. CDR3 coding DNA: TGTGCCAGCAGCTTAGTTCAGGGGGCGGGTCAGCCCCAGCATTTT. As protein: CASSLVQGAGQPQHF.

The chain employs TRBV28 and TRBJ1-2; D remains ambiguous. The CDR3 runs to 14 residues. Per germline, CDR1 MDHEN and CDR2 SYDVKM. V was pared by 5 bases and J by 7 bases, with 17 bases between. The CDR3 DNA follows: TGTGCCAGCAGTACCAGCCGGCAGGTTGGTGGCTACACCTTC. Amino acids: CASSTSRQVGGYTF.

The CDR3 spells CASSPRDRGTGELFF. CDR3 in DNA: TGTGCCAGCAGCCCCCGGGACAGGGGAACCGGGGAGCTGTTTTTT. The V gene is TRBV11-3, the J gene TRBJ2-2; 10 nucleotides agree with TRBD1. V trimming: 5 bases; J trimming: 5 bases; junction bases outside the gene matches: 5. The CDR3 spans 15 residues. Germline assignment: CDR1 SGHNT and CDR2 YENEEA. The entire variable domain, with the rest obtained from reference TRBV11-3 and TRBJ2-2, is as follows: EAGVVQSPRYKIIEKKQPVAFWCNPISGHNTLYWYLQNLGQGPELLIRYENEEAVDDSQLPKDRFSAERLKGVDSTLKIQPAELGDSAVYLCASSPRDRGTGELFFGEGSRLTVL.

V is TRBV6-1 and J is TRBJ1-5; no firm D call. V lost 4 bases, J lost 5 bases, and 9 bases lay in between. Germline V gives CDR1 MNHNS, CDR2 SASEGT. This CDR3 has 13 amino acids. The CDR3 protein is CASSVYIDQPQHF. CDR3 nucleotides: TGTGCCAGCAGTGTATACATTGATCAGCCCCAGCATTTT.